This T cell receptor (beta chain) was obtained from a study of blood T cell repertoires in COVID-19 (TCRdb year 2020). Background for the entire study: Samples from collaborators originated in the United States, Italy and Spain and spanned both the acute and convalescent phases of COVID-19. The prospective study material was composed of cDNA or gDNA derived from T cells, B-cell-depleted T cells, or PBMCs. Deeply sampled blood TCRbeta repertoires from subjects exposed to, actively infected with, or recovered from COVID-19 were included in the dataset. The repertoires were released in a freely available public database meant as a resource for research on the immune response to SARS-CoV-2. Samples came from the ongoing ImmuneRACE study (first 160 participants) plus 1,254 subjects from 6 global collaborators. A de-identified subject ID, COVID-19 status, age in years and sex were almost always included in the sample metadata. Where available, HLA class I and class II types were taken from metadata supplied by the sample provider and were not determined by assay-based typing. What the study reported, not specific to this receptor: Clinical and demographic metadata were provided uncurated, with the amount varying by source and participant.

A single count supports this clone. It lacks a known antigen. No clone much larger than this one lies a single base away; base qualities are absent. The CDR3 numbers 11 residues from cysteine through phenylalanine. The CDR3 DNA has 33 bases and is translated from base 1. The germline V gene provides CDR1 MDHEN and CDR2 SYDVKM. V gives up 5 bases and J gives up 5 bases, and the segment between their germline ends measures 6 bases. TCRbeta CDR3 regions were amplified from genomic DNA by means of the immunoSEQ Assay, a bias-controlled multiplex PCR. As for how the authors treated the data: The number of nucleated cells in each sample was estimated by amplification of reference gene primers within the assay. To quantify the absolute abundance of each unique TCRbeta CDR3 rearrangement, sequence reads were collapsed and filtered. For each sample, productive Simpson clonality was calculated as the square root of Simpson's diversity index across productive rearrangements. TCRdb retrieved this table from immuneACCESS and kept in-frame rearrangements only. Not all clones are present; in checked studies, unresolved V genes account for under half, and no reason is known for the remainder. V and J calls and clone size are as listed in that table; D and trimming were resolved from the DNA. This sample lists about 36,000 clones; just under 85% were detected once. The ten largest clonotypes hold 13% to 15% of the sample.

The collaborating institutions used their own protocols to collect whole blood in K2EDTA tubes. For TCRbeta analysis, collaborators shipped samples as frozen whole blood, isolated PBMCs, or DNA extracted from either of those sample types. The sequence joins TRBV28 to TRBJ1-2, with TRBD1 as a weak D call on 6 bases. This clonotype originated in a human donor in a cohort sampled during active COVID-19. The sequencing input was peripheral blood. CDR3 reads: CASSTGYGYTF. The DNA sequence reads TGTGCCAGCAGTACAGGGTATGGCTACACCTTC.